The 16 T cell receptor beta chains below were found in one sample sequenced in a study of T cells in Graves' hyperthyroidism and ophthalmopathy. TCR beta CDR3 regions were amplified from RNA. In the first-round RT-PCR of the TCR CDR3, the HTBI primer set was used. TCRdb reanalysed the multiplex PCR reads using MiXCR and keeps one entry per CDR3 protein. The table lists 650,000 to 750,000 distinct CDR3 sequences, 12% to 15% of them singletons, with around 9.6% in the top ten. The sample comprised blood. These receptors were taken from a young woman with Graves' hyperthyroidism.

The chain uses TRBV19 and TRBJ1-4; unclear D gene. CDR1 and CDR2 from the germline V gene are LNHDA and SQIVND (reference sequence). V lost 6 bases and J 7 bases, leaving 6 bases between the germline ends. The CDR3 runs to 11 residues. This CDR3 is CASRRTEKLFF. In DNA form, the CDR3 reads TGTGCCAGTAGACGGACTGAAAAACTGTTTTTT.

This clonotype came up many times. V gene TRBV5-1 combines with J gene TRBJ2-3; D ambiguous. The CDR3 extends over 13 amino acids. The V and J ends lost 2 bases and 2 bases respectively, with 6 bases between them. Per the germline V gene, CDR1 is SGHRS and CDR2 is YFSETQ. This CDR3 is CASSFGPTDTQYF. Written as DNA, the CDR3 is TGCGCCAGCAGCTTTGGACCCACAGATACGCAGTATTTT. The full variable domain, in which reference TRBV5-1 and TRBJ2-3 provide the parts outside the CDR3, is KAGVTQTPRYLIKTRGQQVTLSCSPISGHRSVSWYQQTPGQGLQFLFEYFSETQRNKGNFPGRFSGRQFSNSRSEMNVSTLELGDSALYLCASSFGPTDTQYFGPGTRLTVL.

In this sample, this clonotype turned up many times. This chain uses TRBV12-3 or TRBV12-4 with TRBJ2-1, with 16 bases lining up with TRBD2. The junction had 2 bases not matched to a gene; V was cut back by 4 bases and J by 5 bases. The CDR3 loop spans 16 amino acids. CDR3 nucleotides: TGTGCCAGCAGTTCAGGGACTAGCGGGAGGGACAATGAGCAGTTCTTC. Protein: CASSSGTSGRDNEQFF.

With respect to this clonotype: Lacking the conserved final phenylalanine or tryptophan, this CDR3 likely reflects a read error. The rearrangement links TRBV28 to TRBJ2-7; perhaps TRBD2 as D (5 bases). CDR1 is MDHEN, CDR2 SYDVKM, per germline. With 6 bases removed from V and 4 bases from J, the gap between germline ends came to 10 bases. The CDR3 covers 12 residues. The CDR3 nucleotides read TGTGCCAGCAGCCGAAGCGGTTACGAGCAGTACCTC. It codes for CASSRSGYEQYL.

The table lists this clonotype with many counts. The chain uses TRBV15 and TRBJ2-5; D gene uncertain. The CDR3 consists of 13 residues. From germline, CDR1 is LNHNV and CDR2 YYDKDF (reference sequence). Between the trimmed V and J ends, which lost 0 bases and 5 bases, there was a span of 7 bases. The CDR3 region is CATSRDLGETQYF. In DNA form, the CDR3 reads TGTGCCACCAGCAGAGATCTTGGGGAGACCCAGTACTTC.

This rearrangement joins TRBV6-1 to TRBJ2-2; D is undetermined. Germline V lookup: CDR1 MNHNS, CDR2 SASEGT. V lost 5 bases and J lost 0, with 10 bases in between. The CDR3 is 15 amino acids. The CDR3 DNA reads TGTGCCAGCAGTCATAGCACAGCGAACACCGGGGAGCTGTTTTTT. This encodes CASSHSTANTGELFF.

This clonotype occurred many times. The genes are TRBV15 and TRBJ2-5, with 7 positions matching TRBD1. This CDR3 has 14 amino acids. J gave up 4 bases and V 1 base, and 3 bases lay outside the gene matches. Germline V gene lookup returns CDR1 LNHNV and CDR2 YYDKDF (reference sequence). The CDR3 nucleotides are TGTGCCACCAGCAGAGGACAGGGTGGAGAGACCCAGTACTTC. Translating gives CATSRGQGGETQYF.

This clonotype was counted at least ten times. The gene calls are TRBV7-8 and TRBJ2-2; D is perhaps TRBD1 (6 bases). V dropped 5 bases and J dropped 8 bases, with 21 bases sitting between them. The CDR3 is 16 amino acids. Per the germline V gene, CDR1 is SGHVS and CDR2 is FQNEAQ. DNA of the CDR3: TGTGCCAGCAGCCCACAGGGTTTCGAACACCGGGGGGAGCTGTTTTTT. Translating gives CASSPQGFEHRGELFF.

The V and J genes are TRBV15 and TRBJ1-1; tentatively, D is TRBD1 (5 bases). V dropped 0 bases and J dropped 11 bases, with 19 bases sitting between them. This CDR3 has 15 residues. Germline loops: CDR1 LNHNV, CDR2 YYDKDF (reference sequence). The CDR3 nucleotides read TGTGCCACCAGCAGAGAACCTAACGCCCCCAAGGGGGCTTTCTTT. It specifies CATSREPNAPKGAFF.

The count of this clonotype is one. V and J are TRBV7-2 and TRBJ1-4; D is perhaps TRBD1 (6 bases). Trimming removed 7 bases from V and 8 bases from J, with 20 bases in between. Per the germline V gene, CDR1 is SGHTA and CDR2 is FQGNSA. This CDR3 region has 15 residues. CDR3 in DNA: TGTGCCAGCAACCTCTTAGGGGGGCGCGGGGAAAAACTGTTTTTT. It specifies CASNLLGGRGEKLFF.

This clonotype was detected ten times or more. The chain employs TRBV30 and TRBJ2-7; D not certain. The CDR3 length is 13 residues. V lost 5 bases and J lost 1, with 12 bases in between. Germline V CDR1 and CDR2: GTSNPN, SVGIG (reference sequence). CDR3 in DNA: TGTGCCTGGTCCCTGGGGTTATCCTACGAGCAGTACTTC. Translated: CAWSLGLSYEQYF.

The chain employs TRBV7-2 and TRBJ2-1; TRBD2 aligns across 13 bases. V lost 5 bases and J lost 3; bases outside the gene matches: 13. This CDR3 is 19 amino acids long. The germline gives CDR1 SGHTA, CDR2 FQGNSA. Here the CDR3 reads CASSPGLAGELGYYNEQFF. CDR3 nucleotides: TGTGCCAGCAGCCCCGGACTAGCGGGAGAATTGGGGTACTACAATGAGCAGTTCTTC.

In the case of this clonotype: A much larger clone differs from this one at a single base, so this may be a read error. This chain uses TRBV29-1 with TRBJ2-1, with D tentatively TRBD1 (6 bases). V was shortened by 7 bases and J by 10 bases, with 14 bases between the two germline ends. The CDR3 has 11 residues. Germline V gene data show CDR1 as SQVTM and CDR2 as ANQGSEA. The CDR3 loop reads CSEDSAYEQFF. The CDR3 DNA follows: TGCAGCGAGGACAGTGCCTACGAGCAGTTCTTC.

In this sample, this clonotype turned up a few times. The chain combines TRBV19 with TRBJ2-1; perhaps TRBD1 as D (8 bases). Trimming left V 6 bases short and J 7 bases short, with 13 bases between. Germline CDR1 reads LNHDA; CDR2 reads SQIVND (reference sequence). The CDR3 runs to 13 residues. CDR3 nucleotides: TGTGCCAGTAGGGACAGGGAGGGGAATGAGCAGTTCTTC. Protein: CASRDREGNEQFF. The full variable domain, in which reference TRBV19 and TRBJ2-1 provide the parts outside the CDR3, is DGGITQSPKYLFRKEGQNVTLSCEQNLNHDAMYWYRQDPGQGLRLIYYSQIVNDFQKGDIAEGYSVSREKKESFPLTVTSAQKNPTAFYLCASRDREGNEQFFGPGTRLTVL.

At least ten counts were recorded for this clonotype. The chain combines TRBV11-3 with TRBJ2-5; 7 bases fit TRBD2. CDR3 length equals 11 residues. The V gene's germline CDR1 is SGHNT and CDR2 YENEEA. V lost 5 bases to trimming and J lost 7 bases; unmatched junction nucleotides: 1. The CDR3 region is CASSPGGTQYF. CDR3 sequence (DNA): TGTGCCAGCAGCCCGGGAGGGACCCAGTACTTC. The full variable domain, with the rest looked up from reference TRBV11-3 and TRBJ2-5, is EAGVVQSPRYKIIEKKQPVAFWCNPISGHNTLYWYLQNLGQGPELLIRYENEEAVDDSQLPKDRFSAERLKGVDSTLKIQPAELGDSAVYLCASSPGGTQYFGPGTRLLVL.

This clonotype was found many times. The chain links TRBV3-1 to TRBJ2-3, with 7 nucleotides matching TRBD2. The trim removed 4 bases at V and 4 bases at J, leaving 11 bases unmatched. Germline loops: CDR1 LGHDT, CDR2 YNNKEL (reference sequence). This CDR3 region has 16 residues. CDR3 loop: CASSPGWASGADTQYF. The CDR3 nucleotides read TGTGCCAGCAGCCCAGGATGGGCTAGCGGAGCAGATACGCAGTATTTT.